This T cell receptor (beta chain) emerged from a study of T cells expressing NK-cell markers. Study context: The authors sequenced eight donors, of whom seven were HCMV-seropositive and one was seronegative. General study results and limits: The contribution of dominant NKG2C+ clonotypes to CD8+ T cells in six or seven donors was 1.0-7.0%. Clarity on HCMV specificity was lacking for the expanded NKG2C+ T cell clones.

Concerning this clonotype: What it recognizes is unknown.

Looked up from germline, CDR1 is MNHNS and CDR2 is SASEGT. The CDR3 is made up of 14 amino acids. Each CDR3 protein gets one entry in TCRdb, which reprocessed the 5' RACE reads and gives no DNA. The sample table includes about 390,000 distinct CDR3 sequences. Source material: blood T cells: a sorted CD56 or NKG2C T cell subset, CD4+ or CD8+ T cells, or bulk PBMC T cells (not recorded which). V is TRBV6-1 and J is TRBJ1-1; TCRdb's D call, TRBD1, is unchecked because there is no DNA. The sequence was collected from a woman in her 50s in good health. CDR3 residues: CASSQLDRFTEAFF.